Described below is a single T cell receptor (beta chain) sequence and its context. Its matching antigen is unknown. Sequence at one end of the junction differs from germline and may be a read error. The CDR3 spans 14 residues. Germline values: CDR1 SSHAT, CDR2 FNYEAQ (reference sequence). The entry originates in a study of cytomegalovirus exposure and HLA in healthy donors. Regarding the study as a whole: Sequence variants that were highly shared formed a cluster that was likely a sequencing artifact. TCR beta chains associated with HLA were, in a later analysis, more clonally expanded than equally common others.

The PCR had 60 Vbeta and 13 Jbeta primers. The table came from immunoSEQ multiplex PCR; TCRdb's copy has only in-frame clones and leaves some out. Of some 200,000 clones in the sample, around 77% were seen once. This TCR came from a woman aged 25 to 39 in good health and CMV-seronegative. Sequenced input: PBMCs. The V and J genes are TRBV7-7 and TRBJ2-2, with D perhaps TRBD2 (5 bases). DNA for the CDR3: TGTGCTAGCAGCCGCGACTACAACACCGGGGAGCTGTTTTTT. Its translation is CASSRDYNTGELFF.